This T cell receptor (beta chain) stems from a study of blood T cell repertoires in COVID-19. Study details: Researchers got acute and convalescent COVID-19 samples from the United States, Italy and Spain. Sources were T cells, B-cell-depleted T cells, or PBMCs; the material itself was cDNA or gDNA.

This CDR3 is built from 15 residues. With 1 base clipped from V and 2 bases from J, the junction kept 4 bases outside the gene matches. Per germline, CDR1 SQVTM and CDR2 ANQGSEA. This clone was counted a single time. Seattle patients were enrolled while actively infected and followed longitudinally. Per the authors' pipeline: It was from reference gene primer amplification that nucleated cell counts were estimated. Sequencing was performed with immunoSEQ multiplex PCR; in TCRdb, only in-frame clones are kept and a portion is missing. V and J calls and clone size come straight from that table; D and trimming were deduced from the DNA. The sample lists some 260,000 clones, approximately 88% occurring once.

This chain uses TRBV29-1 with TRBJ2-1; the match to TRBD1 covers 8 bases. The sequence was collected from a woman in her sixties or seventies with COVID-19, enrolled during active disease. The sample comprised peripheral blood. In DNA, the CDR3 is TGCAGCGTTGAAGGAACACAGGGGGCCTACAATGAGCAGTTCTTC. It encodes CSVEGTQGAYNEQFF.